Listed below are T cell receptor beta chains from one sample, sequenced in a study of regulatory T cells in long-lasting Graves disease. TCRdb independently ran MiXCR on the multiplex PCR reads; one entry per CDR3 protein. The sample consists of around 460,000 distinct CDR3 sequences, 20% to 25% of them appearing once. The specimen was peripheral blood mononuclear cells (PBMCs), collected when the disease was refractory, from a patient treated with antithyroid drugs. These receptors were taken from a female donor with Graves disease. Each CDR3 is given with its conserved first and last residue. Clone size is shown for a subset of rows, as once, few, many or a class of expanded clone.

V gene	clone size	CDR3 protein
TRBV7-2	-	CASSLVPSGSGETQYF
TRBV28	-	CASSPETYEQYF
TRBV28	many	CASTLGIGHQPQHF
TRBV27	-	CASRLQGATKNIQYF
TRBV6-1	many	CASSPDSFSPLHF
TRBV7-2	once	CASTQGQRGSTDTQYF
TRBV24-1	few	CATSTGGTGNTEAFF
TRBV29-1	few	CSVGMLAGGSNTQYF
TRBV11-3	many	CASSLRSQGYETQYF
TRBV19	-	CASMEAGWADEQFF